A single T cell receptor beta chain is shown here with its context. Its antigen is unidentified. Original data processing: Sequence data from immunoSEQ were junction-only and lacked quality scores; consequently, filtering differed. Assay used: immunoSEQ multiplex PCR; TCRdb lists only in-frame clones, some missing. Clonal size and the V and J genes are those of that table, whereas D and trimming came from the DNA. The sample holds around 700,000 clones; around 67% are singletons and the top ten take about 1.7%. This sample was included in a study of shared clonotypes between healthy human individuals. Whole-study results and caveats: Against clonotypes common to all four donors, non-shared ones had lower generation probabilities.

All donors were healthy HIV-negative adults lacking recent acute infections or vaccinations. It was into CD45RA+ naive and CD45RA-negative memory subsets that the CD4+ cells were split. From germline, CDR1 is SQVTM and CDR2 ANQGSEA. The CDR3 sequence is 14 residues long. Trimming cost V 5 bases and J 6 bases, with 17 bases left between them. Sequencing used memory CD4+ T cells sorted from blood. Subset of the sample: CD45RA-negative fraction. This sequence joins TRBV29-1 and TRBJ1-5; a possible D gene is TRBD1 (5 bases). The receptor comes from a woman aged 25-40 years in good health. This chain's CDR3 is CSVNLGDGGQPQHF. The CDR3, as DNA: TGCAGCGTTAACCTTGGGGACGGGGGTCAGCCCCAGCATTTT.